Below, 10 T cell receptor beta chains from the same sample are listed, as sequenced in a study of neurological immune-mediated disorders. TCRdb analysed the 5' RACE reads with MiXCR anew, one entry per CDR3 protein. The top ten clones hold around 5% of a sample with just under 40,000 distinct CDR3 sequences, around 7% of them seen once. Material for sequencing was CD4+ T cells from blood. The origin of the receptors is a man aged 45 to 65 in good health.

This clonotype showed up many times. The V gene is TRBV5-1, the J gene TRBJ2-7; D not resolved. Deletions cut 4 bases from V and 0 bases from J, with 17 bases between. CDR3 length: 16 amino acids. CDR1 and CDR2 (germline): SGHRS, YFSETQ. In nucleotides, the CDR3 is TGCGCCAGCAGCCCCAAGACAAGCTCGAGCTCCTACGAGCAGTACTTC. This translates into CASSPKTSSSSYEQYF.

In this sample, this clonotype turned up many times. V usage is TRBV20-1 and J usage is TRBJ2-3; 9 nucleotides match TRBD1. CDR3 size: 14 residues. V gave up 6 bases and J gave up 2 bases; unmatched junction bases: 6. Germline V gene data show CDR1 as DFQATT and CDR2 as SNEGSKA (reference sequence). CDR3 bases: TGCAGTGCCGAAGGGACAGGGAACACAGATACGCAGTATTTT. This sequence encodes CSAEGTGNTDTQYF.

The chain carries TRBV12-3 or TRBV12-4 and TRBJ2-2; possible D gene TRBD2, 5 bases. The CDR3 has 16 amino acids. Trimming cost V 6 bases and J 1 base, with 15 bases left between them. CDR3 residues: CASSPGSGGNTGELFF. CDR3 DNA sequence: TGTGCCAGCAGCCCGGGAAGCGGAGGGAACACCGGGGAGCTGTTTTTT.

This clonotype has ten or more counts. This chain connects TRBV7-2 to TRBJ2-7; 7 bases are shared with TRBD2. CDR3 size: 14 residues. J gave up 6 bases and V 1 base, and 6 bases lay outside the gene matches. Per germline, CDR1 SGHTA and CDR2 FQGNSA. The CDR3 nucleotides are TGTGCCAGCAGCTTAGGGCTAGCGGTTACCGAGCAGTACTTC. This gives the protein CASSLGLAVTEQYF.

This clonotype was seen ten or more times. The chain combines TRBV5-1 with TRBJ2-7, with a weak D call TRBD2 (6 bases). This CDR3 comprises 15 residues. The V end was cut by 4 bases, the J end by 2 bases, with 16 bases between. CDR1 SGHRS and CDR2 YFSETQ come from the germline V gene. This CDR3 reads CASSPVGEATYEQYF. The CDR3 DNA is TGCGCCAGCAGCCCGGTAGGGGAGGCGACCTACGAGCAGTACTTC.

This clonotype has a single count. The chain recombines TRBV7-2 with TRBJ1-6; a possible D gene is TRBD1 (5 bases). The V end was cut by 2 bases, the J end by 8 bases, with 10 bases between. Germline values: CDR1 SGHTA, CDR2 FQGNSA. The length of the CDR3 is 14 residues. The CDR3 spells CASSLMGGDSPLHF. The CDR3 DNA reads TGTGCCAGCAGCTTAATGGGGGGGGATTCACCCCTCCACTTT.

This clonotype showed up many times. The rearrangement uses TRBV5-1 and TRBJ1-1, with TRBD1 matching 8 bases. Germline V CDR1 and CDR2: SGHRS, YFSETQ. The CDR3 contains 14 residues. With 4 bases clipped from V and 4 bases from J, the junction kept 6 bases outside the gene matches. CDR3 DNA: TGCGCCAGCAGCCCGACACAGGGGGGCACTGAAGCTTTCTTT. Protein: CASSPTQGGTEAFF. The variable domain in full, completed from reference TRBV5-1 and TRBJ1-1, reads KAGVTQTPRYLIKTRGQQVTLSCSPISGHRSVSWYQQTPGQGLQFLFEYFSETQRNKGNFPGRFSGRQFSNSRSEMNVSTLELGDSALYLCASSPTQGGTEAFFGQGTRLTVV.

In its sample, this clonotype was seen many times. This sequence joins TRBV28 and TRBJ1-5; unclear D gene. The germline V and J ends were trimmed by 6 bases and 1 base, with 13 bases remaining between them. Germline V gives CDR1 MDHEN, CDR2 SYDVKM. The length of the CDR3 is 15 residues. Here the CDR3 reads CASRDAQQSNQPQHF. Here the CDR3 DNA reads TGTGCCAGCAGAGATGCCCAGCAAAGCAATCAGCCCCAGCATTTT.

Many counts were recorded for this clonotype. The rearrangement links TRBV4-1 to TRBJ1-4; D might be TRBD1 (5 bases). V dropped 4 bases and J dropped 7 bases, with 22 bases sitting between them. Germline V gene sequence: CDR1 MGHRA, CDR2 YSYEKL. The CDR3 sequence is 17 residues long. This chain's CDR3 is CASSPHLGRGSTEKLFF. In nucleotides, the CDR3 is TGCGCCAGCAGCCCGCACCTGGGACGGGGATCTACTGAAAAACTGTTTTTT.

The table lists this clonotype with many counts. The J gene is TRBJ2-3, the V gene TRBV6-2 or TRBV6-3; 8 bases align to TRBD2. Germline V gene sequence: CDR1 MNHEY, CDR2 SVGEGT. With V trimmed by 2 bases and J by 7 bases, 2 bases remained unmatched. The CDR3 runs 13 residues. The CDR3 here is CASSYSSGNTQYF. The CDR3 DNA is TGTGCCAGCAGTTACAGTAGCGGGAATACGCAGTATTTT.